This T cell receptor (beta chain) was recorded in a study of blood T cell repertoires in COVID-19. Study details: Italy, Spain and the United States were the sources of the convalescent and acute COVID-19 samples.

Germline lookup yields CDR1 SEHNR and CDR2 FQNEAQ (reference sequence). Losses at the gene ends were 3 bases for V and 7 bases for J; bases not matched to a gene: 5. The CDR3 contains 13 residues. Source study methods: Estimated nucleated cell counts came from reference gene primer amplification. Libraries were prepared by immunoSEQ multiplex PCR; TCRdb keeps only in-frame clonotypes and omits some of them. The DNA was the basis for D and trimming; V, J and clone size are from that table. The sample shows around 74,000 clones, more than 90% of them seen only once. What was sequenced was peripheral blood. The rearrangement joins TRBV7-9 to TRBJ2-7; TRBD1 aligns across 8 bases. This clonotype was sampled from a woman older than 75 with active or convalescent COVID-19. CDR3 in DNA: TGTGCCAGCAGCTTTCGGACAGGGTGGGAGCAGTACTTC. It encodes CASSFRTGWEQYF.